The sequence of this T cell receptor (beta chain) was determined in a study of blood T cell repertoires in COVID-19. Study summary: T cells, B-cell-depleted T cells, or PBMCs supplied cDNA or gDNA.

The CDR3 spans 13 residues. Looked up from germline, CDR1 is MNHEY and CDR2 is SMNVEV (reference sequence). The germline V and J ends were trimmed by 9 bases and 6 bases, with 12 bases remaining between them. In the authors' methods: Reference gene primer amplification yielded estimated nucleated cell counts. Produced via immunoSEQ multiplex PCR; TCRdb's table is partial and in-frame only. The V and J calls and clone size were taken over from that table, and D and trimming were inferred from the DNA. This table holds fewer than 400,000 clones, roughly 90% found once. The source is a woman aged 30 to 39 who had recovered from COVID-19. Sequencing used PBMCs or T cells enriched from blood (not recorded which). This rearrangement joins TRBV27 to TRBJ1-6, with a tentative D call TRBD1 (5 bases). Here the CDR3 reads CASSRQFNSPLHF. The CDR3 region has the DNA TGTGCCAGTTCACGACAGTTTAATTCACCCCTCCACTTT.